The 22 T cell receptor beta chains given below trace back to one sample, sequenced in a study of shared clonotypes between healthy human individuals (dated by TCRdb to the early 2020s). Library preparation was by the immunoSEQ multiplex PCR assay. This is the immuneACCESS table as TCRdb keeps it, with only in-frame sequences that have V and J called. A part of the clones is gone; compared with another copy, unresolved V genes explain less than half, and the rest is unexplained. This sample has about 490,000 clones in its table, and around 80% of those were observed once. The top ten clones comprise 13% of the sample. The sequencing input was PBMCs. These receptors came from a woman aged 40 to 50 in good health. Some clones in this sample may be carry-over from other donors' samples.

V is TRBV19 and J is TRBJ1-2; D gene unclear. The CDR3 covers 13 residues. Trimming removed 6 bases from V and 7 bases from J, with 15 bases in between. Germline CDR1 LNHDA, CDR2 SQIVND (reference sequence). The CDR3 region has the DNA TGTGCCAGTAGATCCGACCCCATAGGTGGCTACACCTTC. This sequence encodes CASRSDPIGGYTF.

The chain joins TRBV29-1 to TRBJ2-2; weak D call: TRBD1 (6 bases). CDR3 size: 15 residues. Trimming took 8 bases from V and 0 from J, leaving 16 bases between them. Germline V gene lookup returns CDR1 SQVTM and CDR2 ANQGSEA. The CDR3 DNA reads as TGCAGCCGGTACCCCGGGACAACGAACACCGGGGAGCTGTTTTTT. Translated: CSRYPGTTNTGELFF.

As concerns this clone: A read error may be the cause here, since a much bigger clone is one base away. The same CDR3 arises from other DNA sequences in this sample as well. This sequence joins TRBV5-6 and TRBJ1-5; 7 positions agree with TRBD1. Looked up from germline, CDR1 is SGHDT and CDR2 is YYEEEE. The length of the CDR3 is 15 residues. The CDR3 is CASSSSGQVYQPQHF. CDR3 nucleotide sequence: TGTGCCAGCAGCTCTTCCGGACAGGTATATCAGCCTCAGCATTTT.

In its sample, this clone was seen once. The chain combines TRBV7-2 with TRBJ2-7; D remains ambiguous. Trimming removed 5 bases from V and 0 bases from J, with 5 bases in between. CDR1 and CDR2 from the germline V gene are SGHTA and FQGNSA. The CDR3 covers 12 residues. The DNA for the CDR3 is TGTGCCAGCAGCCTCATCTCCTACGAGCAGTACTTC. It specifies CASSLISYEQYF.

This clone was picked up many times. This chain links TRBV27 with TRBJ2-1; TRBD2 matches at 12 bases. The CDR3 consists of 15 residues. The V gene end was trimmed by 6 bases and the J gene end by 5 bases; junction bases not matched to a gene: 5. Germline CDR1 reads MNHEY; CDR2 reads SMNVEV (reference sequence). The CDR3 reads CASSRLAGVNNEQFF. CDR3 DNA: TGTGCCAGCAGCCGACTAGCGGGAGTTAACAATGAGCAGTTCTTC.

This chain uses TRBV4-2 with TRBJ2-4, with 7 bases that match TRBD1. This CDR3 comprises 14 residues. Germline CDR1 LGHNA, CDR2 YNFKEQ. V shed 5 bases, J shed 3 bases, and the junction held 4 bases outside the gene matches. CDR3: CASSYGTDKNIQYF. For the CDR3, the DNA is TGTGCCAGCAGCTACGGGACAGACAAAAACATTCAGTACTTC.

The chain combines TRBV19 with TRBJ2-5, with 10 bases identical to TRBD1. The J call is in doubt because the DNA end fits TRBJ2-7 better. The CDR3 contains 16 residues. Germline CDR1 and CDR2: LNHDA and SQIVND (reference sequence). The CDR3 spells CASSISPGTGVHEQYF. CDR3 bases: TGTGCCAGTAGTATATCTCCTGGGACAGGGGTCCACGAGCAGTACTTC.

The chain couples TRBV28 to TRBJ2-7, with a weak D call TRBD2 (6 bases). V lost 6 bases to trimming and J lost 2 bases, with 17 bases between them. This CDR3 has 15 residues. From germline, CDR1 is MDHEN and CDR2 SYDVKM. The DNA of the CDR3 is TGTGCCAGCAGCCCCGGCTGGGAGGCCCCCTACGAGCAGTACTTC. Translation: CASSPGWEAPYEQYF.

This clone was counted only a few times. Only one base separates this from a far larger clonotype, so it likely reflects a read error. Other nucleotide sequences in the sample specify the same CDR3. Here the CDR3 DNA reads TGTGCCAGCAGCTTATTACGTTCTCGGCAGGGTTACACCGGGGAGCTGTTCTTT. Translated, it gives CASSLLRSRQGYTGELFF. The V and J genes are TRBV7-9 and TRBJ2-2, with D perhaps given as TRBD1 or TRBD2 (5 bases each). CDR3 length: 18 amino acids. The germline gives CDR1 SEHNR, CDR2 FQNEAQ (reference sequence). The full variable domain, completed using reference TRBV7-9 and TRBJ2-2, is DTGVSQNPRHKITKRGQNVTFRCDPISEHNRLYWYRQTLGQGPEFLTYFQNEAQLEKSRLLSDRFSAERPKGSFSTLEIQRTEQGDSAMYLCASSLLRSRQGYTGELFFGEGSRLTVL.

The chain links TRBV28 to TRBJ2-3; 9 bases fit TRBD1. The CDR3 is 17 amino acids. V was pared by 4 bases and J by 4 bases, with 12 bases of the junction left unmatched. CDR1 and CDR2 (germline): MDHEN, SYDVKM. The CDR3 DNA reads TGTGCCAGCAGTTCCCCCTCACAGGGGGCGATCCCAGATACGCAGTATTTT. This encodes CASSSPSQGAIPDTQYF.

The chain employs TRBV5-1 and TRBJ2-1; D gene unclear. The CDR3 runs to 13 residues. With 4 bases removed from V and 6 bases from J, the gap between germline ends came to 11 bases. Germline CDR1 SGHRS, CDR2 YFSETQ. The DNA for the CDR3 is TGCGCCAGCAGCCTGGACCATTCCAATGAGCAGTTCTTC. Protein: CASSLDHSNEQFF.

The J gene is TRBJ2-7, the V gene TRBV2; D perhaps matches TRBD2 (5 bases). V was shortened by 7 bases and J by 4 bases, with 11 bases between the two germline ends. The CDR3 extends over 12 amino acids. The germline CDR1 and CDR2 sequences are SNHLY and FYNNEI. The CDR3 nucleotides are TGTGCCAGCACTCCGGAGGAATACGAGCAGTACTTC. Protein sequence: CASTPEEYEQYF.

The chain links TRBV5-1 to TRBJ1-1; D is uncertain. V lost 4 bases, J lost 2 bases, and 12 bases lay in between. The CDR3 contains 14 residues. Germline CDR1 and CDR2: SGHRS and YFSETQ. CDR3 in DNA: TGCGCCAGCAGCCGCGAGAACAGAAACACTGAAGCTTTCTTT. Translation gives CASSRENRNTEAFF. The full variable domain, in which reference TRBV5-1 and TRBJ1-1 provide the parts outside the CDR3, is KAGVTQTPRYLIKTRGQQVTLSCSPISGHRSVSWYQQTPGQGLQFLFEYFSETQRNKGNFPGRFSGRQFSNSRSEMNVSTLELGDSALYLCASSRENRNTEAFFGQGTRLTVV.

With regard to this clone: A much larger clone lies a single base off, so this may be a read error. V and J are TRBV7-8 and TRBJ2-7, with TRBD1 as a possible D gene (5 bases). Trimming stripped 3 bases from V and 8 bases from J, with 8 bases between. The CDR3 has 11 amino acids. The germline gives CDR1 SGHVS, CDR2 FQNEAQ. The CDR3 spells CASSLQGKQYF. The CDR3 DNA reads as TGTGCCAGCAGCTTGCAGGGCAAGCAGTACTTC. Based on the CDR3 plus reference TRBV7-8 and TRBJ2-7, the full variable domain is GAGVSQSPRYKVAKRGQDVALRCDPISGHVSLFWYQQALGQGPEFLTYFQNEAQLDKSGLPSDRFFAERPEGSVSTLKIQRTQQEDSAVYLCASSLQGKQYFGPGTRLTVT.

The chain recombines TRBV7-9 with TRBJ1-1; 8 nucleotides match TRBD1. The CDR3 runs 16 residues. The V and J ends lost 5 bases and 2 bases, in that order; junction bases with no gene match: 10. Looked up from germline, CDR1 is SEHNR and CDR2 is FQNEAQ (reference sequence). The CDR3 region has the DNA TGTGCCAGCAGCCCTCGGACAGGGTGGTCAAACACTGAAGCTTTCTTT. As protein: CASSPRTGWSNTEAFF.

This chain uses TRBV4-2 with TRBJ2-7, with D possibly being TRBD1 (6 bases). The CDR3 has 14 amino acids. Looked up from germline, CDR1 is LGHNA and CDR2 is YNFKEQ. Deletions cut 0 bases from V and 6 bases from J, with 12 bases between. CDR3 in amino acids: CASSQDNRVREQYF. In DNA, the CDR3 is TGTGCCAGCAGCCAAGATAACAGGGTCCGCGAGCAGTACTTC.

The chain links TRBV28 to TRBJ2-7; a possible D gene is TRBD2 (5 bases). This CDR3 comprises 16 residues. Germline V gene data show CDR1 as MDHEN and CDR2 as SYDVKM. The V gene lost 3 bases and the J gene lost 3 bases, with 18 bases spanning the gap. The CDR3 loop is CASSFTSRGIGYEQYF. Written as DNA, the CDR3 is TGTGCCAGCAGTTTTACTAGTCGTGGAATCGGCTACGAGCAGTACTTC.

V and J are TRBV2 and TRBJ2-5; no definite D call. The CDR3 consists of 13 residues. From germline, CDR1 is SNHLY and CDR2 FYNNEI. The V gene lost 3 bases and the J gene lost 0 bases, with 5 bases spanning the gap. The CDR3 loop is CASSDLDQETQYF. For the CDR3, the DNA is TGTGCCAGCAGTGATTTGGACCAAGAGACCCAGTACTTC.

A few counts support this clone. The CDR3 DNA is TGTGCCAGCAGCGAGGGACTAGCGGGCACAGATACGCAGTATTTT. Translated: CASSEGLAGTDTQYF. The genes are TRBV14 and TRBJ2-3, with TRBD2 identical over 11 bases. The CDR3 has 15 amino acids. CDR1 and CDR2 from the germline V gene are SGHDN and FVKESK. Unmatched junction bases numbered 2, after V lost 5 bases and J lost 1 base.

CDR3 in DNA: TGTGCCAGCAGCTACCGGGACAGGGGACTGAACACTGAAGCTTTCTTT. Translating it yields CASSYRDRGLNTEAFF. V usage is TRBV7-8 and J usage is TRBJ1-1, with 10 nucleotides matching TRBD1. The J segment lost 0 bases and the V segment lost 4 bases, leaving 5 bases of the junction unmatched. Germline CDR1 reads SGHVS; CDR2 reads FQNEAQ. This CDR3 is built from 16 residues.

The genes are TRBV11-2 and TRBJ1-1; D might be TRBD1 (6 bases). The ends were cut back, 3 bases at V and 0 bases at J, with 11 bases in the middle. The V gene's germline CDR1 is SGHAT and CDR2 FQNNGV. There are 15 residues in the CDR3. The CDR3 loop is CASSFDRFMNTEAFF. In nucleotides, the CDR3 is TGTGCCAGCAGCTTCGACAGGTTCATGAACACTGAAGCTTTCTTT.

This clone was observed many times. The CDR3 sequence is CASSRTRETQYF. In DNA, the CDR3 is TGTGCCAGCAGCAGGACGAGAGAGACCCAGTACTTC. The chain links TRBV7-9 to TRBJ2-5, with D unresolved. Trimming shortened V by 5 bases and J by 4 bases, and 8 bases separated the two germline ends. The CDR3 covers 12 residues. Germline values: CDR1 SEHNR, CDR2 FQNEAQ (reference sequence).